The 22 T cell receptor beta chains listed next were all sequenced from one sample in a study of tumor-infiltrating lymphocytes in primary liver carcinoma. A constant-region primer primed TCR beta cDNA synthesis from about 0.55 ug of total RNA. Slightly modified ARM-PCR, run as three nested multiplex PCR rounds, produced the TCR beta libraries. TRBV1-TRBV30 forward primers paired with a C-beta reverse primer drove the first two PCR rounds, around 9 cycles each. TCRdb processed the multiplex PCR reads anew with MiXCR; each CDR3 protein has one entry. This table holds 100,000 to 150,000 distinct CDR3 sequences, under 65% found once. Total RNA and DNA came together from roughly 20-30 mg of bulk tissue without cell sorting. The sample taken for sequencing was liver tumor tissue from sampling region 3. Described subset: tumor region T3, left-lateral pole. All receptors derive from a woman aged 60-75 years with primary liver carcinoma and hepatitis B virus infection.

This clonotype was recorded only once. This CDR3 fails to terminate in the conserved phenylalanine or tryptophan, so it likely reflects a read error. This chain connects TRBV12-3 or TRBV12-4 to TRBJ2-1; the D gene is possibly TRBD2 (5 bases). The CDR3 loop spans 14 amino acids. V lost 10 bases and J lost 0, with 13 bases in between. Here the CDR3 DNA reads TGTGCCAACAGCCCTAGCCTCTCCTACAATGAGCAGTTCTTA. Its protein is CANSPSLSYNEQFL.

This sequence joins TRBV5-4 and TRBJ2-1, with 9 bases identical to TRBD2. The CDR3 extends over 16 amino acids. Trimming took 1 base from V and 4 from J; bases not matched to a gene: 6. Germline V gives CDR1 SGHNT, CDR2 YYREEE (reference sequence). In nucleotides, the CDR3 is TGTGCCAGCAGCTTGAAGCTGGCGGGAGGGTACAATGAGCAGTTCTTC. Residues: CASSLKLAGGYNEQFF. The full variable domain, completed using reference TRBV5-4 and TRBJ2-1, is ETGVTQSPTHLIKTRGQQVTLRCSSQSGHNTVSWYQQALGQGPQFIFQYYREEENGRGNFPPRFSGLQFPNYSSELNVNALELDDSALYLCASSLKLAGGYNEQFFGPGTRLTVL.

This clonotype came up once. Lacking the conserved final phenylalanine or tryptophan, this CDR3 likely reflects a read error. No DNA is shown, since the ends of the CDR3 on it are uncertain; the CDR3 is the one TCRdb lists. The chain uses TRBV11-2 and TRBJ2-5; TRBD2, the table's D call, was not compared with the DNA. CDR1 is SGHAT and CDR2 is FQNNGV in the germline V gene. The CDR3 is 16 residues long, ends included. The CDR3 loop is CAGSYSRGSGRETRYL.

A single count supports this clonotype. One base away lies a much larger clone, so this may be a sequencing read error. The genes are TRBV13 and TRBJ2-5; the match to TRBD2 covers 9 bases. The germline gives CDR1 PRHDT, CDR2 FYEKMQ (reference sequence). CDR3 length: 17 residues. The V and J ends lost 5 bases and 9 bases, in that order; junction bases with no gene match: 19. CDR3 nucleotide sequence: TGTGCCAGCAGCACTAGGATGGATTGGGGGACTAGCAGCCCCCAGTACTTC. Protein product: CASSTRMDWGTSSPQYF.

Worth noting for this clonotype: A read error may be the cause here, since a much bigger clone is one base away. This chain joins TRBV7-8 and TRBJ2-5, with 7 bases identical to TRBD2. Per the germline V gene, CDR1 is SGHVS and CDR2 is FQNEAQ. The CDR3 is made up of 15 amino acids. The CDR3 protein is CASLLLGLHQETEYF. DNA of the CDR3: TGTGCCAGCCTTTTACTGGGACTACACCAAGAGACCGAGTACTTC.

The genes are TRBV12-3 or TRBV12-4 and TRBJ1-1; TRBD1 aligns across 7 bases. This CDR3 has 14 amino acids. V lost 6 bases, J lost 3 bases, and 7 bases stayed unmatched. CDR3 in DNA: TGTGCCAGCAGCCAGGACGACAGGGACACTGAAGCTTTCTTT. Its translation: CASSQDDRDTEAFF.

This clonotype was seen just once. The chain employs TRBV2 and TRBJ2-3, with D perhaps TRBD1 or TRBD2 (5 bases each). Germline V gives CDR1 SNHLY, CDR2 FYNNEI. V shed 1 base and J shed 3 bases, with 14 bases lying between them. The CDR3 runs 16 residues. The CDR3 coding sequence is TGTGCCAGCAGTGAAGGTGTTAGCTGGGGGACAGATACGCAGTATTTT. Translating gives CASSEGVSWGTDTQYF.

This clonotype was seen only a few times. CDR3 protein: CASSLEETQYF. The CDR3 DNA reads TGCGCCAGCAGCTTGGAAGAGACCCAGTACTTC. J is TRBJ2-5 and V is TRBV5-1, with D unclear. Between the trimmed V and J ends, which lost 0 bases and 3 bases, there was a span of 0 bases. Germline CDR1 is SGHRS and CDR2 is YFSETQ. The length of the CDR3 is 11 residues. The whole variable domain, filled in from reference TRBV5-1 and TRBJ2-5, reads KAGVTQTPRYLIKTRGQQVTLSCSPISGHRSVSWYQQTPGQGLQFLFEYFSETQRNKGNFPGRFSGRQFSNSRSEMNVSTLELGDSALYLCASSLEETQYFGPGTRLLVL.

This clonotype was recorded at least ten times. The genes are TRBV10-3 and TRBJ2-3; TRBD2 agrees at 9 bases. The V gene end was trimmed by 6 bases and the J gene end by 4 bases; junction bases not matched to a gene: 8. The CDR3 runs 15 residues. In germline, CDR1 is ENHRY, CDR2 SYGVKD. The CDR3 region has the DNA TGTGCCATCAGGGGGGGACTAGCCCCCGCAGATACGCAGTATTTT. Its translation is CAIRGGLAPADTQYF.

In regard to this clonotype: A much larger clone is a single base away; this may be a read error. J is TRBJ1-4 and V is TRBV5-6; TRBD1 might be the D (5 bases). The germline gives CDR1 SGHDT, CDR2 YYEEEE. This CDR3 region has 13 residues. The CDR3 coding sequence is TGTGCCGGCAGCTCGGGGACGGTGGAAAAACTGTTTTTT. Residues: CAGSSGTVEKLFF.

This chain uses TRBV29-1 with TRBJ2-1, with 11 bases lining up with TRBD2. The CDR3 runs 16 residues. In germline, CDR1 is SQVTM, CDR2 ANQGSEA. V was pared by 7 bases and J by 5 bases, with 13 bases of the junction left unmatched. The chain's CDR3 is CSAGGTGTSGHNEQFF. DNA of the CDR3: TGCAGCGCTGGAGGCACCGGGACTAGCGGCCACAATGAGCAGTTCTTC.

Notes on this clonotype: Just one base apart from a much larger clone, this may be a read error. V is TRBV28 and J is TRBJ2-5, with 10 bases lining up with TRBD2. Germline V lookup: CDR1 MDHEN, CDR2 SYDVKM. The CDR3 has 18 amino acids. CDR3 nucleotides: TGTGCCAGCAGTTTACGCAGGTCGGCTAGCGGGGGTAGTGAGAGCCAGTACTTC. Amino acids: CASSLRRSASGGSESQYF.

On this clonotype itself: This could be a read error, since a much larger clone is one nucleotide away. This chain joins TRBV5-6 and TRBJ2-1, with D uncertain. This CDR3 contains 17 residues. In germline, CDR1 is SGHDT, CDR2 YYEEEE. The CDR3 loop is CASSFTEQTIVYNEQLF. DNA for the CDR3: TGTGCCAGCAGCTTCACGGAGCAGACCATAGTTTACAATGAGCAGCTCTTC.

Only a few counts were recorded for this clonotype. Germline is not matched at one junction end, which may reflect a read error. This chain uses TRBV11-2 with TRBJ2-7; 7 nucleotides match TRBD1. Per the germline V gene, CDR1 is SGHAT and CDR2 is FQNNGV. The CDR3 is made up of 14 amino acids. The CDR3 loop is CVSSRTGDSYEQYF. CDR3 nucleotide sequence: TGTGTCAGCAGCAGAACAGGGGATAGTTACGAGCAGTACTTC.

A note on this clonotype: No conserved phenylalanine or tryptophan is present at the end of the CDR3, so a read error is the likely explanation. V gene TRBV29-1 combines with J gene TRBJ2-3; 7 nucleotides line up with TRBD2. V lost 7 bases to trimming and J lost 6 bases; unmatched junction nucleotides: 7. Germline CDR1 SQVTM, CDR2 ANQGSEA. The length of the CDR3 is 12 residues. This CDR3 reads CSAATAGDTQYL. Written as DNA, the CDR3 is TGCAGCGCGGCGACAGCGGGGGATACGCAGTATCTT.

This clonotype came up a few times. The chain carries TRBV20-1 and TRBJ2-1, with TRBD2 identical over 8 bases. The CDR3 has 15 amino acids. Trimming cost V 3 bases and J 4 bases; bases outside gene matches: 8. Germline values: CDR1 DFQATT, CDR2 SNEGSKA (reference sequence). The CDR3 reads CSASRPGLGYNEQFF. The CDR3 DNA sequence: TGCAGTGCTAGTAGACCGGGACTAGGTTACAATGAGCAGTTCTTC.

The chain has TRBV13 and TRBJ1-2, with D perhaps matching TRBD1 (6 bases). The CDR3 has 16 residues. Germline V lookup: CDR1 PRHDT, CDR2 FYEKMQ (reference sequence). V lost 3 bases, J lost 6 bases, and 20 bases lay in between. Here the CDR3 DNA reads TGTGCCAGCAGCTTTTCCGCCCGGAGGGGGGCTGATGGCTACACCTTC. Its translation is CASSFSARRGADGYTF.

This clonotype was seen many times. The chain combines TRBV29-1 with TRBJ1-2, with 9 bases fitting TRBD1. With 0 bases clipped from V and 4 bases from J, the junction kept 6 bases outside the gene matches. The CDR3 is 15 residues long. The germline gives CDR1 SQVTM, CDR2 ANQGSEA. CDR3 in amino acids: CSVEDPDRGGYGYTF. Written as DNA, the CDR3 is TGCAGCGTTGAAGATCCAGACAGGGGGGGCTATGGCTACACCTTC.

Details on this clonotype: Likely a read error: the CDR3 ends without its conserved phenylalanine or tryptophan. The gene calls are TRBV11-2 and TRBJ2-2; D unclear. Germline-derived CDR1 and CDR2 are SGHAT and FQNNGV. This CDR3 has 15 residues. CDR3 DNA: TGTACCAGCAGCTTAATTCCGGAGAACACCGGGGAGCTGTTTCTT. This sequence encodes CTSSLIPENTGELFL.

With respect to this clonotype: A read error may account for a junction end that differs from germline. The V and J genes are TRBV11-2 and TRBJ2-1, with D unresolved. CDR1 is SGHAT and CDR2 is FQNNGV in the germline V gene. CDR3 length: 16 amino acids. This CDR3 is CASSLGFLEDYNEQFF. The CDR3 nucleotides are TGTGCCAGCAGTTTAGGTTTCCTAGAGGACTACAATGAGCAGTTCTTC.

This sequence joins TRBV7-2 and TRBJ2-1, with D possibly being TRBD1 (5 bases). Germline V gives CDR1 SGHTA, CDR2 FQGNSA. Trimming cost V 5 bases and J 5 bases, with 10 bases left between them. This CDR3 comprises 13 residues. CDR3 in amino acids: CASSPDSHNEQFF. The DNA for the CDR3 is TGTGCCAGCAGCCCAGACAGCCACAATGAGCAGTTCTTC.

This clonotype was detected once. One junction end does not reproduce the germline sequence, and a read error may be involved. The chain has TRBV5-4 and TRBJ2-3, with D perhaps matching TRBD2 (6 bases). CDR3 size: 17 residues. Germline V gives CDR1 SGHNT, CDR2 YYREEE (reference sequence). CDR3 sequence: CVSSQAVSGGSTDTQYF. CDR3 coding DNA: TGTGTCAGCAGCCAGGCGGTATCTGGGGGGTCCACAGATACGCAGTATTTT.